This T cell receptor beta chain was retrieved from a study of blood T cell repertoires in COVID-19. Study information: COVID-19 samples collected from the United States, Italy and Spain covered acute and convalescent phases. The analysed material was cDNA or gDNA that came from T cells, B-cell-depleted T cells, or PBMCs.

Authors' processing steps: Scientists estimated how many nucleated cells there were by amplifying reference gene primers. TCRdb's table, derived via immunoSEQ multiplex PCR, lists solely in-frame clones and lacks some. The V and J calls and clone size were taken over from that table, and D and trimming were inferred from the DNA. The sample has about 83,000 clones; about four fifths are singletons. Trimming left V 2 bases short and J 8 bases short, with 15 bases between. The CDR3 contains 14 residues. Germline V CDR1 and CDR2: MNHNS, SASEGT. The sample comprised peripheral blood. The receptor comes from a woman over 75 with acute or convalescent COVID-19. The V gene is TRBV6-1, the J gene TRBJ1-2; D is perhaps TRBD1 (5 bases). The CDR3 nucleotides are TGTGCCAGCAGTGAAAGCCCCAGGGAAAGAGGCTACACCTTC. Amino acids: CASSESPRERGYTF.